The 2 T cell receptor beta chains below all came from one sample that was sequenced in a study of T cells after yellow fever vaccination. TCRdb fed the 5' RACE reads into MiXCR, producing one record per CDR3 protein. In the table there are some 560,000 distinct CDR3 sequences, 17% of which are singletons. Specimen: PBMCs, collected less than 6 days after the first yellow fever vaccination. The receptors were gathered from a man between 18 and 29 years old who received the YFV17D yellow fever vaccine.

In nucleotides, the CDR3 is TGCAGTGCTAGAGACGCTGGACAGGGGACTGAAGCTTTCTTT. Translation gives CSARDAGQGTEAFF. The chain uses TRBV20-1 and TRBJ1-1; TRBD1 agrees at 9 bases. V lost 0 bases, J lost 5 bases, and 4 bases stayed unmatched. CDR1 is DFQATT and CDR2 is SNEGSKA in the germline V gene (reference sequence). The CDR3 is made up of 14 amino acids.

This clonotype has more than one count but fewer than ten. The chain uses TRBV28 and TRBJ2-3, with 9 bases identical to TRBD1. J was trimmed by 4 bases and V by 11 bases; bases with no gene match: 13. The CDR3 runs to 15 residues. Germline CDR1 is MDHEN and CDR2 is SYDVKM. CDR3 nucleotide sequence: TGTGCCGGCGGGACAGGGACATTACTCTCAGATACGCAGTATTTT. Its protein is CAGGTGTLLSDTQYF.